The 27 T cell receptor beta chains presented below share a single source sample, sequenced in a study of T cell clonality in common variable immunodeficiency. Clones were read by immunoSEQ multiplex PCR, and TCRdb kept only the in-frame ones, dropping some. Listed here are about 52,000 clones without any singletons, the top ten holding 3% to 4%. Sequencing was carried out using peripheral blood mononuclear cells. The receptors originated from a person aged 18-69 years in good health.

In its sample, this clone was seen many times. The read halts 3 residues ahead of the CDR3 end, with the missing end drawn from the germline J gene. The rearrangement joins TRBV14 to TRBJ2-7; 13 nucleotides match TRBD2. Germline CDR1 and CDR2: SGHDN and FVKESK. This CDR3 region has 20 residues. V shed 3 bases, J shed 2 bases, and the junction held 16 bases outside the gene matches. CDR3 residues: CASSHSPGLAGRRGTYEQYF. The CDR3 DNA, read in part, is TGTGCCAGCAGCCATTCCCCGGGACTAGCGGGAAGGAGGGGGACCTACGAG.

Notes on this clone: With a much larger clone just one base away, this may be a read error. The CDR3 spells CATTPKGFPNTGELFF. CDR3 DNA, as far as it was read: TGTGCCACTACACCTAAGGGTTTCCCGAACACCGGGGAG. V and J are TRBV19 and TRBJ2-2; unclear D gene. The CDR3 goes on 3 residues after the read ends, and that part is filled in from the germline J gene. CDR3 length: 16 residues. Looked up from germline, CDR1 is LNHDA and CDR2 is SQIVND (reference sequence). Trimming took off 10 bases at V and 0 bases at J, with 18 bases between the two ends. Drawing the rest from reference TRBV19 and TRBJ2-2, the complete variable domain is DGGITQSPKYLFRKEGQNVTLSCEQNLNHDAMYWYRQDPGQGLRLIYYSQIVNDFQKGDIAEGYSVSREKKESFPLTVTSAQKNPTAFYLCATTPKGFPNTGELFFGEGSRLTVL.

This clone was picked up a small number of times. From the germline J gene comes the end of the CDR3, since the read stops 3 residues before it. This chain joins TRBV20-1 and TRBJ2-7; D might be TRBD2 (5 bases). The CDR3 extends over 15 amino acids. CDR1 is DFQATT and CDR2 is SNEGSKA in the germline V gene (reference sequence). Trimming cost V 0 bases and J 4 bases, with 16 bases left between them. This CDR3 reads CSARDPTRGSYEQYF. The part of the CDR3 DNA that was read is TGCAGTGCTAGAGACCCCACCCGAGGGTCATACGAG.

This clone was recorded at least ten times. The read ends 3 residues shy of where the CDR3 ends; the end is completed using the germline J gene. This chain links TRBV12-3 or TRBV12-4 with TRBJ2-7, with 8 bases identical to TRBD2. The CDR3 length is 14 residues. The trim removed 5 bases at V and 0 bases at J, leaving 3 bases unmatched. This CDR3 reads CASSRTSSSYEQYF. The sequenced part of the CDR3 DNA is TGTGCCAGCAGTCGGACTAGCAGCTCCTACGAG.

In its sample, this clone was seen a few times. The CDR3 DNA, read in part, is TGTGCCAGCAGCTTAGGGGACAGGTACCACGAAAAG. Translation gives CASSLGDRYHEK. The full-length CDR3 reads as CASSLGDRYHEKLFF. This rearrangement joins TRBV7-9 to TRBJ2-2; 8 bases match TRBD1. The read terminates 3 residues before the CDR3 end, so the remaining end is supplied by the germline J gene. There are 15 residues in the CDR3. Germline V gene data show CDR1 as SEHNR and CDR2 as FQNEAQ (reference sequence).

This clone has a count of ten or more. Read sequence stops 3 residues before the CDR3 end, and the germline J gene provides the missing end. The rearrangement joins TRBV5-1 to TRBJ2-7; TRBD1 matches 7 bases. CDR1 is SGHRS, CDR2 YFSETQ, per germline. Unmatched junction bases numbered 7, after V lost 4 bases and J lost 6 bases. The CDR3 runs 13 residues. CDR3 DNA, as far as it was read: TGCGCCAGCAGCGGGGACAGCTTCCTCGAG. It codes for CASSGDSFLE. The entire CDR3 protein reads CASSGDSFLEQYF.

This clone was counted at least ten times. The read finishes 3 residues shy of the CDR3 end, and the germline J gene is used to complete it. The chain is built from TRBV2 and TRBJ1-5; D unresolved. The CDR3 has 13 residues. V lost 7 bases and J 5 bases, leaving 12 bases between the germline ends. The germline V gene has CDR1 SNHLY and CDR2 FYNNEI. CDR3 DNA, as far as it was read: TGTGCCAGCACACCAGACATAGATCAGCCC. Amino acids: CASTPDIDQP. The full CDR3 reads CASTPDIDQPQHF.

This clone showed up many times. The sequence runs out 3 residues before the end of the CDR3; the remainder is reconstructed from the germline J gene. This chain connects TRBV29-1 to TRBJ2-5; D may be TRBD2 (5 bases). CDR1 and CDR2 (germline): SQVTM, ANQGSEA. V was pared by 0 bases and J by 3 bases, with 8 bases between. The CDR3 totals 13 residues. CDR3 sequence: CSVEERRKETQYF. CDR3 DNA, as far as it was read: TGCAGCGTTGAAGAGCGGAGGAAAGAGACC.

This clone was detected only a few times. The read ends 3 residues shy of where the CDR3 ends; the end is completed using the germline J gene. The chain couples TRBV18 to TRBJ1-4; D ambiguous. Germline assignment: CDR1 KGHSH and CDR2 LQKENI. CDR3 length: 15 residues. This CDR3 reads CASSPSGLHNSPLFF. The part of the CDR3 DNA that was read is TGTGCCAGCTCACCGAGCGGGCTTCATAATTCACCA.

This clone was recorded at least ten times. With the read ending 3 residues before the CDR3 end, the germline J gene is used to fill in that end. V usage is TRBV30 and J usage is TRBJ1-2, with TRBD1 matching 11 bases. V trimming: 3 bases; J trimming: 7 bases; junction bases outside the gene matches: 7. Germline V gives CDR1 GTSNPN, CDR2 SVGIG (reference sequence). The length of the CDR3 is 14 residues. The sequenced CDR3 bases are TGTGCCTGGAGCCCTGGACAGGGGGCAGGTGGC. It encodes CAWSPGQGAGG. The CDR3 as a whole reads CAWSPGQGAGGYTF.

In this sample, this clone turned up a few times. The observed sequence ends 3 residues before the CDR3 terminus, with the missing tail filled in from the germline J gene. The genes are TRBV7-2 and TRBJ1-2; no reliable D call. The CDR3 runs 14 residues. Germline values: CDR1 SGHTA, CDR2 FQGNSA. CDR3 DNA, as far as it was read: TGTGCCAGCAGCTTAGGGCTAGCGGGTTACGAC. Protein product: CASSLGLAGYD. In full, the CDR3 reads CASSLGLAGYDYTF.

Ten or more counts support this clone. The CDR3 protein is CASRKGLATYNEQFF. The covered CDR3 bases are TGTGCCAGCAGAAAGGGACTAGCGACCTACAATGAG. The gene calls are TRBV12-3 or TRBV12-4 and TRBJ2-1; 10 nucleotides match TRBD2. The read terminates 3 residues before the CDR3 end, so the remaining end is supplied by the germline J gene. V lost 6 bases to trimming and J lost 2 bases; unmatched junction nucleotides: 4. The CDR3 sequence is 15 residues long.

This clone was observed many times. Read coverage stops 3 residues before the CDR3 terminus; the germline J gene supplies the remainder. The chain recombines TRBV18 with TRBJ2-3; 10 bases match TRBD2. Germline V gives CDR1 KGHSH, CDR2 LQKENI. V shed 2 bases, J shed 1 base, and the junction held 6 bases outside the gene matches. The CDR3 consists of 17 residues. The DNA read from the CDR3 is TGTGCCAGCTCACCATTCGGTACTAGCGGGGGCACAGATACG. It is translated as CASSPFGTSGGTDT. The entire CDR3 is CASSPFGTSGGTDTQYF. Looking up the rest from reference TRBV18 and TRBJ2-3 gives the full variable domain: NAGVMQNPRHLVRRRGQEARLRCSPMKGHSHVYWYRQLPEEGLKFMVYLQKENIIDESGMPKERFSAEFPKEGPSILRIQQVVRGDSAAYFCASSPFGTSGGTDTQYFGPGTRLTVL.

This clone has at least ten counts. The CDR3 end falls 3 residues outside the read, so it is completed with the germline J gene. V and J are TRBV19 and TRBJ2-2; 7 bases map to TRBD2. This CDR3 has 17 residues. Looked up from germline, CDR1 is LNHDA and CDR2 is SQIVND (reference sequence). V shed 5 bases, J shed 0 bases, and the junction held 9 bases outside the gene matches. The covered CDR3 bases are TGTGCCAGTAGTCCTACTAGCGCACACGCGAACACCGGGGAG. Encoded protein: CASSPTSAHANTGE. The CDR3 in its entirety is CASSPTSAHANTGELFF.

This clone showed up many times. The CDR3 end falls 3 residues outside the read, so it is completed with the germline J gene. The chain combines TRBV18 with TRBJ2-1; TRBD2 matches 11 bases. With 4 bases clipped from V and 5 bases from J, the junction kept 4 bases outside the gene matches. The CDR3 has 15 amino acids. Germline values: CDR1 KGHSH, CDR2 LQKENI. The chain's CDR3 is CASSLGLAGNNEQFF. Incomplete CDR3 DNA: TGTGCCAGCTCACTCGGACTAGCGGGTAACAATGAG.

About this clone itself: The read ends 3 residues early relative to the CDR3; the germline J gene fills the gap. J is TRBJ2-7 and V is TRBV5-4, with TRBD1 identical over 10 bases. With V trimmed by 4 bases and J by 2 bases, 6 bases remained unmatched. The germline gives CDR1 SGHNT, CDR2 YYREEE (reference sequence). This CDR3 spans 15 amino acids. The CDR3 loop is CASSLPGQGTYEQYF. The sequenced CDR3 bases are TGTGCCAGCAGCCTCCCGGGACAGGGGACCTACGAG.

This clone was seen at least ten times. From the germline J gene comes the end of the CDR3, since the read stops 3 residues before it. This chain joins TRBV6-4 and TRBJ1-1; no firm D call. Germline loops: CDR1 MRHNA, CDR2 SNTAGT. This CDR3 is 13 amino acids long. Deletions cut 3 bases from V and 7 bases from J, with 12 bases between. CDR3 in amino acids: CASSDPEEGEAFF. CDR3 bases read: TGTGCCAGCAGTGATCCCGAGGAGGGTGAA.

This clone occurred many times. Read data end 3 residues before the CDR3 end; the end is taken from the germline J gene. V usage is TRBV7-2 and J usage is TRBJ2-7; D is perhaps TRBD2 (5 bases). V lost 4 bases and J lost 2, with 12 bases in between. Germline V gene sequence: CDR1 SGHTA, CDR2 FQGNSA. The CDR3 contains 14 residues. The CDR3 region is CASSSSGGPYEQYF. The sequenced part of the CDR3 DNA is TGTGCCAGCAGCTCCAGCGGAGGTCCCTACGAG.

The sample holds many counts of this clone. The read comes to an end 3 residues before the CDR3 does, leaving the germline J gene to fill in the end. The genes are TRBV29-1 and TRBJ1-1, with TRBD1 identical over 8 bases. With 6 bases clipped from V and 3 bases from J, the junction kept 9 bases outside the gene matches. Germline V gene sequence: CDR1 SQVTM, CDR2 ANQGSEA. CDR3 length equals 14 residues. Here the CDR3 reads CSVRQGRFDTEAFF. The covered CDR3 bases are TGCAGCGTCCGACAGGGGAGGTTTGACACTGAA.

With regard to this clone: One junction end disagrees with the germline gene, perhaps due to a read error. Sequencing ends 3 residues short of the CDR3 end; the germline J gene provides the rest. V is TRBV7-7 and J is TRBJ2-3, with 7 bases matching TRBD1. The length of the CDR3 is 15 residues. Germline V lookup: CDR1 SSHAT, CDR2 FNYEAQ (reference sequence). CDR3 sequence: CASNPRTGVQEAQYF. Incomplete CDR3 DNA: TGTGCTAGCAACCCACGAACAGGGGTCCAAGAGGCG.

In this sample, this clone turned up many times. Read data end 3 residues before the CDR3 end; the end is taken from the germline J gene. This chain links TRBV5-1 with TRBJ2-3; 9 nucleotides match TRBD2. The J segment lost 6 bases and the V segment lost 3 bases, leaving 11 bases of the junction unmatched. Germline V CDR1 and CDR2: SGHRS, YFSETQ. This CDR3 region has 16 residues. The part of the CDR3 DNA that was read is TGCGCCAGCAGCTCTTTACCGGGACTAGCCTCGGATACG. This encodes CASSSLPGLASDT. The whole CDR3 protein is CASSSLPGLASDTQYF.

In its sample, this clone was seen many times. Partial CDR3 DNA: TGCGCCAGCAGCTTGGGTAGCGGGAGTGGACATGAG. Translated: CASSLGSGSGHE. Given in full, the CDR3 is CASSLGSGSGHEQFF. This chain joins TRBV5-1 and TRBJ2-1; 9 nucleotides align to TRBD2. Read data end 3 residues before the CDR3 end; the end is taken from the germline J gene. Germline V gene data show CDR1 as SGHRS and CDR2 as YFSETQ. CDR3 size: 15 residues. V trimming: 0 bases; J trimming: 8 bases; junction bases outside the gene matches: 6.

This clone showed up many times. The read ends 3 residues shy of where the CDR3 ends; the end is completed using the germline J gene. This rearrangement joins TRBV6-1 to TRBJ2-1, with 9 positions matching TRBD1. The germline CDR1 and CDR2 sequences are MNHNS and SASEGT. The junction had 6 bases not matched to a gene; V was cut back by 4 bases and J by 5 bases. This CDR3 is 15 amino acids long. The part of the CDR3 DNA that was read is TGTGCCAGCAGTGCCACGGGACAGGGCCACAATGAG. Amino acid sequence: CASSATGQGHNE. The entire CDR3 reads CASSATGQGHNEQFF.

In the case of this clone: Read sequence stops 3 residues before the CDR3 end, and the germline J gene provides the missing end. J is TRBJ2-7 and V is TRBV7-9; a weak D match, TRBD2 (7 bases). Trimming pared 1 base from V and 5 bases from J, leaving 12 bases between. This CDR3 is 14 amino acids long. The germline CDR1 and CDR2 sequences are SEHNR and FQNEAQ (reference sequence). The CDR3 bases that were read are TGTGCCAGCAGCTTAGTCGGGGGGCACAACGAG. Its translation: CASSLVGGHNE. The entire CDR3 reads CASSLVGGHNEQYF. Looking up the rest from reference TRBV7-9 and TRBJ2-7 gives the full variable domain: DTGVSQNPRHKITKRGQNVTFRCDPISEHNRLYWYRQTLGQGPEFLTYFQNEAQLEKSRLLSDRFSAERPKGSFSTLEIQRTEQGDSAMYLCASSLVGGHNEQYFGPGTRLTVT.

This clone was seen only a few times. Sequencing ends 3 residues short of the CDR3 end; the germline J gene provides the rest. The rearrangement joins TRBV19 to TRBJ2-3; D might be TRBD1 (5 bases). The germline CDR1 and CDR2 sequences are LNHDA and SQIVND (reference sequence). The length of the CDR3 is 16 residues. CDR3 in amino acids: CASSIDREFGNQPQYF. CDR3 DNA (partial): TGTGCCAGTAGTATAGACAGGGAATTTGGCAATCAGCCG. Supplemented by reference TRBV19 and TRBJ2-3, the full variable domain reads DGGITQSPKYLFRKEGQNVTLSCEQNLNHDAMYWYRQDPGQGLRLIYYSQIVNDFQKGDIAEGYSVSREKKESFPLTVTSAQKNPTAFYLCASSIDREFGNQPQYFGPGTRLTVL.

Concerning this clone itself: The CDR3 goes on 3 residues after the read ends, and that part is filled in from the germline J gene. V and J are TRBV7-2 and TRBJ2-3, with D perhaps matching TRBD1 (6 bases). CDR1 is SGHTA, CDR2 FQGNSA, per germline. CDR3 size: 12 residues. Here the CDR3 reads CASSPRTASQYF. Partial CDR3 DNA: TGTGCCAGCAGCCCGCGGACAGCGTCG.

There are many counts of this clone. The observed sequence ends 3 residues before the CDR3 terminus, with the missing tail filled in from the germline J gene. The chain recombines TRBV29-1 with TRBJ2-3; 7 nucleotides match TRBD2. Germline V gene sequence: CDR1 SQVTM, CDR2 ANQGSEA. The CDR3 consists of 15 residues. With 6 bases clipped from V and 2 bases from J, the junction kept 11 bases outside the gene matches. Incomplete CDR3 DNA: TGCAGCGTCGTTCAGATTAGCGGGTACACAGATACG. This gives the protein CSVVQISGYTDT. From start to end, the CDR3 is CSVVQISGYTDTQYF.